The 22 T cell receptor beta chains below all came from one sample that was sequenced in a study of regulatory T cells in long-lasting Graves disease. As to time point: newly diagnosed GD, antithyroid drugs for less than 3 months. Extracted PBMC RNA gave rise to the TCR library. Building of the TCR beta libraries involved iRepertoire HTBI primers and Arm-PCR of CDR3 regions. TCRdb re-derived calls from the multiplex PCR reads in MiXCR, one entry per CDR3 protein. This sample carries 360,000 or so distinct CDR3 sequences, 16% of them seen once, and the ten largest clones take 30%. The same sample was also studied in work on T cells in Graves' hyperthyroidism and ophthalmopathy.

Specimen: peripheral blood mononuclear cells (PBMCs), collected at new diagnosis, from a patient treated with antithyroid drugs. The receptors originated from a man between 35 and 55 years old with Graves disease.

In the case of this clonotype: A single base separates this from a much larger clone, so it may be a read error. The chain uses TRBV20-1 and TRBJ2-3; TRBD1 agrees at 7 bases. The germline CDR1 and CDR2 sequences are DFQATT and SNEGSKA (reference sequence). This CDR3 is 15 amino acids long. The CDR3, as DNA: TGCAGTGCTAGAGGGAGACAGGGTCCCCCAGATAAGCAGTATTTT. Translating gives CSARGRQGPPDKQYF.

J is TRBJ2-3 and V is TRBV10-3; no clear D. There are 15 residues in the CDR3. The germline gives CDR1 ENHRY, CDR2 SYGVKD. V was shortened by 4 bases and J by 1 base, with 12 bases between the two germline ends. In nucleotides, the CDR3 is TGTGCCATCAGTGCTGGTAGCAGTCGCACAGATACGCAGTATTTT. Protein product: CAISAGSSRTDTQYF.

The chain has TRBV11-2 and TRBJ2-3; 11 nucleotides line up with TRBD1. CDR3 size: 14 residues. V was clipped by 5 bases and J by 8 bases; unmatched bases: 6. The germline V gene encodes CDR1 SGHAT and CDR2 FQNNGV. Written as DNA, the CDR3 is TGTGCCAGCAGCCCGGACAGGGGGCCGAGTACGCAGTATTTT. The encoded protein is CASSPDRGPSTQYF.

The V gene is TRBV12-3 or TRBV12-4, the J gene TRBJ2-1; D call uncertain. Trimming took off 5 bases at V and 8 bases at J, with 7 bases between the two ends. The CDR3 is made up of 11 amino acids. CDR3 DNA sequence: TGTGCCAGCAGTGCGGTCCATGAGCAGTTCTTC. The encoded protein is CASSAVHEQFF.

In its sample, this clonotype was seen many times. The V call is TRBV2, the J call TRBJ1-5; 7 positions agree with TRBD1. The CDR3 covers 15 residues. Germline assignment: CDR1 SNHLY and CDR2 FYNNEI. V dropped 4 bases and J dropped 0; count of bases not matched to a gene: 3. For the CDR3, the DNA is TGTGCCAGCAGTGTACAGGGGAATAGCAATCAGCCCCAGCATTTT. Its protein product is CASSVQGNSNQPQHF.

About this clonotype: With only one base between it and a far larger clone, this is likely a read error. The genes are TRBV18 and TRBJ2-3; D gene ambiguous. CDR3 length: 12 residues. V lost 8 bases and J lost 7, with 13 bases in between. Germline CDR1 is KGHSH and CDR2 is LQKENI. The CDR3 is CASSSGPNTQYF. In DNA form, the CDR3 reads TGTGCCAGCAGCAGTGGTCCGAATACGCAGTATTTT. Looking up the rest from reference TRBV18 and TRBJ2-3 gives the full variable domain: NAGVMQNPRHLVRRRGQEARLRCSPMKGHSHVYWYRQLPEEGLKFMVYLQKENIIDESGMPKERFSAEFPKEGPSILRIQQVVRGDSAAYFCASSSGPNTQYFGPGTRLTVL.

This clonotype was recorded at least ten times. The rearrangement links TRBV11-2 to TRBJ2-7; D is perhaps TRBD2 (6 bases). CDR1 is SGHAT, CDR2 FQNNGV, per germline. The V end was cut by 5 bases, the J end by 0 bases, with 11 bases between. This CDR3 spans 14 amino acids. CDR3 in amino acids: CASSLSGSSYEQYF. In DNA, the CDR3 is TGTGCCAGCAGCCTTAGCGGCAGCTCCTACGAGCAGTACTTC.

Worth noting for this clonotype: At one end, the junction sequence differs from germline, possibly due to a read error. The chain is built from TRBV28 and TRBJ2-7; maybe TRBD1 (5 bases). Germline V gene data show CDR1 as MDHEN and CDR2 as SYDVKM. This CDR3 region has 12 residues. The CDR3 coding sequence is TGTGCCAGCAGCTTATCAGGGTTCGAGCAGTACTTC. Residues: CASSLSGFEQYF.

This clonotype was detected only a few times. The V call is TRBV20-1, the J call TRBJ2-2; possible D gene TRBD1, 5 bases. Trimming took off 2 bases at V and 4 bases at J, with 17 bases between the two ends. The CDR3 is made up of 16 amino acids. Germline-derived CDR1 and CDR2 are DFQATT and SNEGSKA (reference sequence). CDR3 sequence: CSARLSQGVSTGELFF. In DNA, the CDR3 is TGCAGTGCTAGACTGAGTCAGGGTGTTAGCACCGGGGAGCTGTTTTTT.

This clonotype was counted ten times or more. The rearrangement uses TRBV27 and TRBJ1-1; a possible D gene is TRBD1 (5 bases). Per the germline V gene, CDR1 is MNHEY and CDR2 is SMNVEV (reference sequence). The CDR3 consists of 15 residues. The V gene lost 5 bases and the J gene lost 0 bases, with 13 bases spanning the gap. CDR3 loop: CASSPRQTMNTEAFF. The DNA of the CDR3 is TGTGCCAGCAGTCCTAGACAGACCATGAACACTGAAGCTTTCTTT.

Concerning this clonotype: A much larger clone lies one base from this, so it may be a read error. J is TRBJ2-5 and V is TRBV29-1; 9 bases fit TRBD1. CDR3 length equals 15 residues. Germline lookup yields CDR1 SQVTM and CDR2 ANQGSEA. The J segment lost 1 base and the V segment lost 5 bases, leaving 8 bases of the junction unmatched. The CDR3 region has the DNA TGCAGCGTTACCGGACAGGGGTGGGTCCAAGAGACCCAGTACTTC. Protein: CSVTGQGWVQETQYF.

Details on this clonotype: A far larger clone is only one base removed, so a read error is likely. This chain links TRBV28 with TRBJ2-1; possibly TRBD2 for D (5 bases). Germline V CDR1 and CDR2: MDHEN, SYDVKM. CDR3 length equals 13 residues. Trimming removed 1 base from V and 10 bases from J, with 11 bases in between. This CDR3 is CASSLLGEYEQFF. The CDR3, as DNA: TGTGCCAGCAGTTTATTGGGAGAGTACGAGCAGTTCTTC.

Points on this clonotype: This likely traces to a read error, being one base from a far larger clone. The CDR3 DNA reads TGTGCCAGCAGTGAAGGGGAGTACAATGAGCAGTACTTC. It codes for CASSEGEYNEQYF. V gene TRBV2 combines with J gene TRBJ2-7, with D maybe TRBD2 (5 bases). Germline V gene lookup returns CDR1 SNHLY and CDR2 FYNNEI. V was clipped by 1 base and J by 7 bases, with 11 bases between them. The CDR3 covers 13 residues.

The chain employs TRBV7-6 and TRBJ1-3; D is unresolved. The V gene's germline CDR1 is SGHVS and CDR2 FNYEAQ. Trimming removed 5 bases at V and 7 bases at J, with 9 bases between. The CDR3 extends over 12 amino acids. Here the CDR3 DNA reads TGTGCCAGCAGCCAGGACGGGAACACCATATATTTT. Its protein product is CASSQDGNTIYF. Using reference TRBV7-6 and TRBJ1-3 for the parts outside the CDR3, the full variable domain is GAGVSQSPRYKVTKRGQDVALRCDPISGHVSLYWYRQALGQGPEFLTYFNYEAQQDKSGLPNDRFSAERPEGSISTLTIQRTEQRDSAMYRCASSQDGNTIYFGEGSWLTVV.

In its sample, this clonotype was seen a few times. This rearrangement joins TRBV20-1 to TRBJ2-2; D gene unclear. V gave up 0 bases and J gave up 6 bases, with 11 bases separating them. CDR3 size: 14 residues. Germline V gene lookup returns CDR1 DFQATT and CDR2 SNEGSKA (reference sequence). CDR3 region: CSARDWIIAGELFF. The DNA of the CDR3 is TGCAGTGCTAGAGATTGGATTATTGCCGGGGAGCTGTTTTTT.

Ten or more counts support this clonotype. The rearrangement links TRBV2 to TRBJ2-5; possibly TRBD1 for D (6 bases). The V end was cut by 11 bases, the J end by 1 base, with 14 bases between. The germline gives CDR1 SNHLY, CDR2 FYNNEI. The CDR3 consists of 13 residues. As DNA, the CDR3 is TGTGCCCTTCAGAGGACAGTCCAAGAGACCCAGTACTTC. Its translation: CALQRTVQETQYF. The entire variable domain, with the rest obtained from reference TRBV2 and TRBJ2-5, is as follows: EPEVTQTPSHQVTQMGQEVILRCVPISNHLYFYWYRQILGQKVEFLVSFYNNEISEKSEIFDDQFSVERPDGSNFTLKIRSTKLEDSAMYFCALQRTVQETQYFGPGTRLLVL.

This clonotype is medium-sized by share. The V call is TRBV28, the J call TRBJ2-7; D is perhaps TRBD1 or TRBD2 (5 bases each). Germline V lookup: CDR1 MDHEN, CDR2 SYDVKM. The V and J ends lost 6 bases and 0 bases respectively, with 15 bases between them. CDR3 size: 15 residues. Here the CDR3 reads CASSDAGASSYEQYF. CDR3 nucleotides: TGTGCCAGCAGCGATGCCGGGGCCAGCTCCTACGAGCAGTACTTC.

In DNA, the CDR3 is TGTGCCAGCAGCCAAGATAAAGGGACCCAGTACTTC. Translating it yields CASSQDKGTQYF. The V and J genes are TRBV12-3 or TRBV12-4 and TRBJ2-5, with unresolved D. The CDR3 is 12 amino acids. Trimming took off 6 bases at V and 7 bases at J, with 12 bases between the two ends.

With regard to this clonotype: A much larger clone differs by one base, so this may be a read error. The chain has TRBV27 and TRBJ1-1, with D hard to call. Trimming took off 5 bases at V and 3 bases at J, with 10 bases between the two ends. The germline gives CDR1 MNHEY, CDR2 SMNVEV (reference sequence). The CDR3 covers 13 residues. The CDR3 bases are TGTGCCAGCAGTCATCGGGCAGACACTGAAGCTTTCTTT. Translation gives CASSHRADTEAFF.

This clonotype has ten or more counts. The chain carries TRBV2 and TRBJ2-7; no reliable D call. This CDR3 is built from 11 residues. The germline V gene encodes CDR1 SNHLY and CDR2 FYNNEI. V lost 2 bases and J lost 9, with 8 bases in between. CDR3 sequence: CASSESARQYF. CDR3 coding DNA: TGTGCCAGCAGTGAAAGTGCCCGGCAGTACTTC.

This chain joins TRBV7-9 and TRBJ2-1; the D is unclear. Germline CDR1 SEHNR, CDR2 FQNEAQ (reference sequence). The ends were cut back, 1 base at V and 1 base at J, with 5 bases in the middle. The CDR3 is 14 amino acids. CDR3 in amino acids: CASSLGVSYNEQFF. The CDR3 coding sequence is TGTGCCAGCAGCTTAGGGGTATCCTACAATGAGCAGTTCTTC. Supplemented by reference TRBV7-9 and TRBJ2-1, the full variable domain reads DTGVSQNPRHKITKRGQNVTFRCDPISEHNRLYWYRQTLGQGPEFLTYFQNEAQLEKSRLLSDRFSAERPKGSFSTLEIQRTEQGDSAMYLCASSLGVSYNEQFFGPGTRLTVL.

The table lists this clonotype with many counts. The CDR3: CASSPWTGKTYEQYF. CDR3 nucleotide sequence: TGTGCCAGCAGCCCTTGGACAGGGAAGACCTACGAGCAGTACTTC. The chain combines TRBV7-2 with TRBJ2-7, with TRBD1 matching over 8 bases. The V segment lost 5 bases and the J segment 2 bases; nucleotides outside the gene matches: 8. Per germline, CDR1 SGHTA and CDR2 FQGNSA. The CDR3 runs 15 residues.